This TCR beta chain was sequenced during a study of T-cell memory formation after mild COVID-19. Study in general: TCR clusters mostly belonged to single donors.

This clonotype was observed a handful of times. Its antigen is not known. In TCRdb, the 5' RACE reads were re-called with MiXCR into one record per CDR3 protein. The sample consists of 250,000 to 300,000 distinct CDR3 sequences, around 15% of them appearing once. The V end was cut by 5 bases, the J end by 0 bases, with 13 bases between. CDR3 length equals 16 residues. Germline values: CDR1 SGHTA, CDR2 FQGNSA. Points from the study as a whole: Clones that got smaller from day 15 to 85 had even CD4/CD8, while clones growing later tipped toward CD4+.

The sequence derives from a man younger than 35 who had mild COVID-19 (a few samples of this study predate the infection). Cell type and time point are not known. Material: PBMCs or a T cell subset sorted from them (not recorded which). The V call is TRBV7-2, the J call TRBJ1-4; D ambiguous. The CDR3: CASSLIIGATNEKLFF. The DNA of the CDR3 is TGTGCCAGCAGCCTAATTATCGGAGCAACTAATGAAAAACTGTTTTTT. Full variable domain (outside the CDR3, taken from reference TRBV7-2 and TRBJ1-4): GAGVSQSPSNKVTEKGKDVELRCDPISGHTALYWYRQSLGQGLEFLIYFQGNSAPDKSGLPSDRFSAERTGGSVSTLTIQRTQQEDSAVYLCASSLIIGATNEKLFFGSGTQLSVL.